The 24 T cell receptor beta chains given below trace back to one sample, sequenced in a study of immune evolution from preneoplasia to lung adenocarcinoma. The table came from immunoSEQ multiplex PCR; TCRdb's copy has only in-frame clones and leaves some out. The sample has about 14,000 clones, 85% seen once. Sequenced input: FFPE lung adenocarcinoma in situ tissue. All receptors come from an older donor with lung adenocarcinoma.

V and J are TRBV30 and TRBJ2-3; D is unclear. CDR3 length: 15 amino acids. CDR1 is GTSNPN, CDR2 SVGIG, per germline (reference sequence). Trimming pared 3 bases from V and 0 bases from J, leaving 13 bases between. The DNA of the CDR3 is TGTGCCTGGAGGCAGTCCCAGGTTAGCACAGATACGCAGTATTTT. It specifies CAWRQSQVSTDTQYF.

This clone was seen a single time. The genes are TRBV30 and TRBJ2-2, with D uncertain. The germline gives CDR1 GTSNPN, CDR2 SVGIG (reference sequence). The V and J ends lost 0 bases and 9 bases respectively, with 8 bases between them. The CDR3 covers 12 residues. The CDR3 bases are TGTGCCTGGAGTGTTGGCGTCAGGGAGCTGTTTTTT. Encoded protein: CAWSVGVRELFF.

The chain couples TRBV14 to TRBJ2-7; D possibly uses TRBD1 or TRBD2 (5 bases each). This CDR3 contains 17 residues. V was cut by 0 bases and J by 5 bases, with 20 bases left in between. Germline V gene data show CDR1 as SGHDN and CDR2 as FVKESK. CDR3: CASSQDSGGTNLHEQYF. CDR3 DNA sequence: TGTGCCAGCAGCCAAGATTCTGGGGGAACCAATCTCCACGAGCAGTACTTC.

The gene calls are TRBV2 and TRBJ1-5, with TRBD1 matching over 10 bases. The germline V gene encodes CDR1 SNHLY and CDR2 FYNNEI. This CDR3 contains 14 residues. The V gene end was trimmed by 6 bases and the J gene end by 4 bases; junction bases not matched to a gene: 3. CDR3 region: CASRGQGRNQPQHF. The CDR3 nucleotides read TGTGCCAGCAGGGGACAGGGGAGGAATCAGCCCCAGCATTTT.

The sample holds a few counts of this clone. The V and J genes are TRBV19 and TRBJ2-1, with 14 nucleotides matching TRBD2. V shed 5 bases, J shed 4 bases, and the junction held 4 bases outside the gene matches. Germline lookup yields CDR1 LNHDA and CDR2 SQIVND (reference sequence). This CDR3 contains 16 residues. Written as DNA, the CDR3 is TGTGCCAGTAGTTCTCGGACTAGCGGGGGGTACAATGAGCAGTTCTTC. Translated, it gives CASSSRTSGGYNEQFF.

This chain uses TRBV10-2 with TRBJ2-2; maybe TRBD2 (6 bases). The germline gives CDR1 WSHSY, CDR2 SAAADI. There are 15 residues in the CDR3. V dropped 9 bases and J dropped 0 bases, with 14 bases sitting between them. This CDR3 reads CASTLRETNTGELFF. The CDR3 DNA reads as TGCGCCAGTACCCTCCGGGAGACGAACACCGGGGAGCTGTTTTTT.

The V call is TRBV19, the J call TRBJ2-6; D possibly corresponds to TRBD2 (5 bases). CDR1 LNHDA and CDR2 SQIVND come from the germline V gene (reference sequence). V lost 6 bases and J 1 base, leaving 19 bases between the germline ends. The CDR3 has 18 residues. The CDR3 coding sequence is TGTGCCAGTAGCAGAAGGGAGTTCCAGGTGTCTGGGGCCAACGTCCTGACTTTC. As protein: CASSRREFQVSGANVLTF.

In DNA, the CDR3 is TGTGCCAGCTCACCCGGGACAGGAAGCTCCTACGAGCAGTACTTC. Encoded protein: CASSPGTGSSYEQYF. The chain couples TRBV18 to TRBJ2-7, with 8 bases fitting TRBD1. V shed 3 bases, J shed 0 bases, and the junction held 4 bases outside the gene matches. The germline gives CDR1 KGHSH, CDR2 LQKENI. This CDR3 comprises 15 residues.

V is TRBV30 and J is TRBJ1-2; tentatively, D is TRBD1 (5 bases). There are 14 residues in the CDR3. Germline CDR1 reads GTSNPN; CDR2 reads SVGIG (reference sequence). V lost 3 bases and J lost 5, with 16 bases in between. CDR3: CAWSNQGTLYGYTF. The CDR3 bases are TGTGCCTGGAGCAATCAGGGAACCCTTTATGGCTACACCTTC.

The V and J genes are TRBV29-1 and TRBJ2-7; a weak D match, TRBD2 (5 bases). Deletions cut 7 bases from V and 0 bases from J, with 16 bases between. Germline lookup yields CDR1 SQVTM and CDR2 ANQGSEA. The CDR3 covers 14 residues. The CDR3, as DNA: TGCAGCGCCATTCCGACGGGGAGCTCCTACGAGCAGTACTTC. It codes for CSAIPTGSSYEQYF.

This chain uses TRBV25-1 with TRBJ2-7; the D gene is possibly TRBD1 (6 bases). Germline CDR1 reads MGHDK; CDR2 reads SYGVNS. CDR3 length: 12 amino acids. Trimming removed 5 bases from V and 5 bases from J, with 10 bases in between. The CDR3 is CASSWGHHEQYF. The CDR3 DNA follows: TGTGCCAGCAGTTGGGGGCACCACGAGCAGTACTTC.

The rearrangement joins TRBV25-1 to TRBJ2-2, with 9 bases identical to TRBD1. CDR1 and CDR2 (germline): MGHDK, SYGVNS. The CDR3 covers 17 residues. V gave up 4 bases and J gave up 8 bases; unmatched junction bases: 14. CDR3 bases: TGTGCCAGCAGTGCCACCACCGGGACAGGGCCGTCTGGGGAGCTGTTTTTT. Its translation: CASSATTGTGPSGELFF.

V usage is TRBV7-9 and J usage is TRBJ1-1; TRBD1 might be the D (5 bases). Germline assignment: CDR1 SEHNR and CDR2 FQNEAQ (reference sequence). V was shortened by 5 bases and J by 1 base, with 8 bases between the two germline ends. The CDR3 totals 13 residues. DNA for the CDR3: TGTGCCAGCAGCGGGGACGGGAACACTGAAGCTTTCTTT. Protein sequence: CASSGDGNTEAFF. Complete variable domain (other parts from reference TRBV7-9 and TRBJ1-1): DTGVSQNPRHKITKRGQNVTFRCDPISEHNRLYWYRQTLGQGPEFLTYFQNEAQLEKSRLLSDRFSAERPKGSFSTLEIQRTEQGDSAMYLCASSGDGNTEAFFGQGTRLTVV.

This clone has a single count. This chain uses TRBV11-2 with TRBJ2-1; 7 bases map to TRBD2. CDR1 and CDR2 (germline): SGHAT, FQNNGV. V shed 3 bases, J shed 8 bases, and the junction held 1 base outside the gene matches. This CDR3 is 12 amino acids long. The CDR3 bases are TGTGCCAGCAGCTTGGGGGGGGATGAGCAGTTCTTC. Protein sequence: CASSLGGDEQFF. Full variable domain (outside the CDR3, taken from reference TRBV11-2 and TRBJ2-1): EAGVAQSPRYKIIEKRQSVAFWCNPISGHATLYWYQQILGQGPKLLIQFQNNGVVDDSQLPKDRFSAERLKGVDSTLKIQPAKLEDSAVYLCASSLGGDEQFFGPGTRLTVL.

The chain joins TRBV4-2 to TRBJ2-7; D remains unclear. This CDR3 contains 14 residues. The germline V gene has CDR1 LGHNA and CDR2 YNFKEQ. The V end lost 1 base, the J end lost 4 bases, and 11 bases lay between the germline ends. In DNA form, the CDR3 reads TGTGCCAGCAGCCAAGGGGTAGGGCGATACGAGCAGTACTTC. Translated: CASSQGVGRYEQYF.

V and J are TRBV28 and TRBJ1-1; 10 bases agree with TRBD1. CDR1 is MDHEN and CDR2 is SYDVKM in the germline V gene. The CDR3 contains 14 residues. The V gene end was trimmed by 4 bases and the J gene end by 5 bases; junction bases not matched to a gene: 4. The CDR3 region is CASSSPGQGTEAFF. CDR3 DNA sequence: TGTGCCAGCAGTTCTCCGGGACAGGGGACTGAAGCTTTCTTT.

The CDR3 sequence is CASSPSTRSDTEAFF. As DNA, the CDR3 is TGTGCCAGCTCACCATCGACCCGGTCGGACACTGAAGCTTTCTTT. The V and J genes are TRBV18 and TRBJ1-1; no reliable D call. CDR1 is KGHSH, CDR2 LQKENI, per germline. CDR3 length: 15 residues. Trimming shortened V by 2 bases and J by 3 bases, and 13 bases separated the two germline ends. The entire variable domain, with the rest obtained from reference TRBV18 and TRBJ1-1, is as follows: NAGVMQNPRHLVRRRGQEARLRCSPMKGHSHVYWYRQLPEEGLKFMVYLQKENIIDESGMPKERFSAEFPKEGPSILRIQQVVRGDSAAYFCASSPSTRSDTEAFFGQGTRLTVV.

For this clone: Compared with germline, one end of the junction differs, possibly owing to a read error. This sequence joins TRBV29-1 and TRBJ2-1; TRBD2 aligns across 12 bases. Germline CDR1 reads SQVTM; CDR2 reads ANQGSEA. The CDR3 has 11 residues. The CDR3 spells CSVPGLAGGIF. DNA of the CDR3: TGCAGCGTACCCGGTCTAGCGGGGGGGATCTTC.

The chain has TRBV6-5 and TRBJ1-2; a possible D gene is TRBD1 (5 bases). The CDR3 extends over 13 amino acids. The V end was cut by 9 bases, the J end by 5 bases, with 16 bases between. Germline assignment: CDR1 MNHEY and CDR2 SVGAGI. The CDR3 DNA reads TGTGCCAGTAAACCCCCGGGGGAGTATGGCTACACCTTC. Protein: CASKPPGEYGYTF.

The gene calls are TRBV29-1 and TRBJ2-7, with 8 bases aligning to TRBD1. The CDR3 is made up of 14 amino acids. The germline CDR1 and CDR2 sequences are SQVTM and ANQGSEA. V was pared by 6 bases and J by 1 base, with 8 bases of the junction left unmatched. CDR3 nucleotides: TGCAGCGTGATCCAGTGGGACAGGTCCTACGAGCAGTACTTC. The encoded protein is CSVIQWDRSYEQYF.

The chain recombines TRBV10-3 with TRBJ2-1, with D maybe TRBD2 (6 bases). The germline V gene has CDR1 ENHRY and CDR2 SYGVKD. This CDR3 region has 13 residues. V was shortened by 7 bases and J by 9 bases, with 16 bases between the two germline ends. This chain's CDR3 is CAINAGLDGEQFF. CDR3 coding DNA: TGTGCCATCAATGCGGGATTGGATGGTGAGCAGTTCTTC.

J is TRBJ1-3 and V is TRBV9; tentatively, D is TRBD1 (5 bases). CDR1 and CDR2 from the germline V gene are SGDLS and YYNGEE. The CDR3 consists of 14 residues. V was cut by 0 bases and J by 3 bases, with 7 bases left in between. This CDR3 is CASSVGGIGNTIYF. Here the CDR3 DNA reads TGTGCCAGCAGCGTAGGGGGCATTGGAAACACCATATATTTT.

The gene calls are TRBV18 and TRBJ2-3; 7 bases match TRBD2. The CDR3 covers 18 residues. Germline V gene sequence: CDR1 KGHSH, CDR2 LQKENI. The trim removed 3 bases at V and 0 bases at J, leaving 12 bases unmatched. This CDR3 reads CASSPVQMSGISTDTQYF. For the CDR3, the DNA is TGTGCCAGCTCACCCGTCCAAATGAGCGGGATTAGCACAGATACGCAGTATTTT. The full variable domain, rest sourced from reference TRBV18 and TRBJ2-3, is NAGVMQNPRHLVRRRGQEARLRCSPMKGHSHVYWYRQLPEEGLKFMVYLQKENIIDESGMPKERFSAEFPKEGPSILRIQQVVRGDSAAYFCASSPVQMSGISTDTQYFGPGTRLTVL.

For the CDR3, the DNA is TGTGCCAGCATGCGGGTGCGAGAGACCCAGTACTTC. It yields the protein CASMRVRETQYF. The chain recombines TRBV2 with TRBJ2-5, with a weak D call TRBD2 (5 bases). The V end lost 7 bases, the J end lost 4 bases, and 10 bases lay between the germline ends. CDR1 and CDR2 (germline): SNHLY, FYNNEI. The CDR3 sequence is 12 residues long.